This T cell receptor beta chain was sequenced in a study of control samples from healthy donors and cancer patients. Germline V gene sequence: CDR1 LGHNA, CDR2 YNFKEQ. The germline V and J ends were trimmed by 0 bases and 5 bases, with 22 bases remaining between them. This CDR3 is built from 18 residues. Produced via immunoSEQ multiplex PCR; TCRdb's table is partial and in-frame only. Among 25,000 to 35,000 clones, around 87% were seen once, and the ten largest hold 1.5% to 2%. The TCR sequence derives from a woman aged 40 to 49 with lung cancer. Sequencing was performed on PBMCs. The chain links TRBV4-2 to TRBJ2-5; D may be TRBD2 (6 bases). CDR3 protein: CASSQDRSGGEAVETQYF. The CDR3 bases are TGTGCCAGCAGCCAAGATCGCAGCGGAGGGGAAGCGGTGGAGACCCAGTACTTC.